These 9 T cell receptor beta chains originate from one sample sequenced in a study of T cells in lung cancer brain metastases. Data came from immunoSEQ multiplex PCR; TCRdb stores just in-frame clones and leaves some out. The data hold around 5,600 clones, with roughly 80% observed a single time. The sample consisted of tumor tissue from a brain metastasis. The receptors come from a man aged 50-60 years with non-small cell lung cancer that had spread to the brain.

Notes on this clone: The sample carries other DNA sequences with the same CDR3. J is TRBJ2-5 and V is TRBV5-4; 8 positions agree with TRBD2. Losses at the gene ends were 4 bases for V and 5 bases for J; bases not matched to a gene: 10. Per germline, CDR1 SGHNT and CDR2 YYREEE (reference sequence). This CDR3 comprises 15 residues. The CDR3 reads CASSPRGTSRETQYF. The CDR3 nucleotides read TGTGCCAGCAGCCCCCGAGGGACTAGTAGGGAGACCCAGTACTTC.

This chain connects TRBV2 to TRBJ2-7, with D possibly matching TRBD1 (6 bases). V shed 3 bases and J shed 3 bases, with 12 bases lying between them. This CDR3 is built from 14 residues. Germline values: CDR1 SNHLY, CDR2 FYNNEI. The CDR3 DNA reads TGTGCCAGCAGTGATGGGCAGGGACACTACGAGCAGTACTTC. Translating gives CASSDGQGHYEQYF.

Note on this clone: The same CDR3 can be traced to other DNA sequences in this sample. This chain uses TRBV25-1 with TRBJ1-6; 9 bases agree with TRBD1. Germline loops: CDR1 MGHDK, CDR2 SYGVNS. Unmatched junction bases numbered 13, after V lost 6 bases and J lost 10 bases. The CDR3 has 16 residues. The DNA of the CDR3 is TGTGCCAGCAGACTGGGGACAGGGAATCTTAAATCACCCCTCCACTTT. Protein product: CASRLGTGNLKSPLHF.

V and J are TRBV20-1 and TRBJ2-1, with D tentatively TRBD2 (6 bases). CDR3 length: 11 residues. The V end was cut by 6 bases, the J end by 6 bases, with 9 bases between. In germline, CDR1 is DFQATT, CDR2 SNEGSKA (reference sequence). CDR3 nucleotide sequence: TGCAGTGCGACGGGACTCAATGAGCAGTTCTTC. It encodes CSATGLNEQFF.

The chain is built from TRBV5-1 and TRBJ1-1; TRBD1 matches at 8 bases. Trimming removed 0 bases from V and 6 bases from J; junction bases left unmatched: 1. CDR1 SGHRS and CDR2 YFSETQ come from the germline V gene. This CDR3 has 13 residues. Here the CDR3 reads CASSLGQGPEAFF. In DNA, the CDR3 is TGCGCCAGCAGCTTGGGACAGGGGCCTGAAGCTTTCTTT.

This sequence joins TRBV9 and TRBJ2-5, with TRBD2 identical over 11 bases. Germline-derived CDR1 and CDR2 are SGDLS and YYNGEE. This CDR3 spans 15 amino acids. Losses at the gene ends were 4 bases for V and 5 bases for J; bases not matched to a gene: 7. The CDR3 DNA sequence: TGTGCCAGCAGCTATAGCGGGGGGGCCTATGAGACCCAGTACTTC. Amino acids: CASSYSGGAYETQYF. Filled out from reference TRBV9 and TRBJ2-5, the complete variable domain reads DSGVTQTPKHLITATGQRVTLRCSPRSGDLSVYWYQQSLDQGLQFLIQYYNGEERAKGNILERFSAQQFPDLHSELNLSSLELGDSALYFCASSYSGGAYETQYFGPGTRLLVL.

The chain couples TRBV7-2 to TRBJ1-1; possible D gene TRBD1, 5 bases. V was pared by 5 bases and J by 1 base, with 14 bases between. The germline V gene has CDR1 SGHTA and CDR2 FQGNSA. The CDR3 has 15 amino acids. CDR3: CASSPRTSGNTEAFF. As DNA, the CDR3 is TGTGCCAGCAGCCCGCGGACATCCGGGAACACTGAAGCTTTCTTT.

The CDR3 region has the DNA TGCGCCAGTTTCGGTGGGGAGGCCACCGGGGAGCTGTTTTTT. This codes for CASFGGEATGELFF. The chain is built from TRBV5-1 and TRBJ2-2, with a weak D call TRBD2 (6 bases). The germline V and J ends were trimmed by 8 bases and 4 bases, with 15 bases remaining between them. Germline values: CDR1 SGHRS, CDR2 YFSETQ. This CDR3 comprises 14 residues.

The chain is built from TRBV4-2 and TRBJ1-1; the D is unclear. Germline CDR1 reads LGHNA; CDR2 reads YNFKEQ. CDR3 length: 15 amino acids. Trimming removed 0 bases at V and 5 bases at J, with 13 bases between. CDR3: CASSQDSRSRTEAFF. CDR3 coding DNA: TGTGCCAGCAGCCAAGATTCGAGGAGTCGTACTGAAGCTTTCTTT.